What follows are 18 T cell receptor beta chains derived from one specimen sequenced in a study of T cells after yellow fever vaccination. TCRdb re-derived calls from the 5' RACE reads in MiXCR, one entry per CDR3 protein. This table has 9,500 to 15,000 distinct CDR3 sequences, about 5.8% appearing once. Sample: PBMCs, either bulk or a sorted T-cell subset (CD4+, CD8+, memory, or dextramer-sorted; not recorded which), taken on the day of the yellow fever booster vaccination. These receptors all stem from a man aged 25 to 45 who received the YFV17D yellow fever vaccine.

The V and J genes are TRBV7-2 and TRBJ2-5; 8 bases align to TRBD2. There are 14 residues in the CDR3. Germline-derived CDR1 and CDR2 are SGHTA and FQGNSA. With 7 bases clipped from V and 7 bases from J, the junction kept 11 bases outside the gene matches. CDR3 loop: CASKAGADLGTQYF. CDR3 DNA sequence: TGTGCCAGCAAAGCGGGAGCTGACTTGGGGACCCAGTACTTC. The variable domain in full, completed from reference TRBV7-2 and TRBJ2-5, reads GAGVSQSPSNKVTEKGKDVELRCDPISGHTALYWYRQSLGQGLEFLIYFQGNSAPDKSGLPSDRFSAERTGGSVSTLTIQRTQQEDSAVYLCASKAGADLGTQYFGPGTRLLVL.

This clonotype was found many times. The chain couples TRBV6-6 to TRBJ2-7; D unclear. CDR1 and CDR2 (germline): MNHNY, SVGAGI (reference sequence). V lost 7 bases and J lost 6, with 10 bases in between. This CDR3 is built from 11 residues. CDR3 DNA sequence: TGTGCCAGCACCTTGGGTCGCGAGCAGTACTTC. Its translation: CASTLGREQYF.

In its sample, this clonotype ranks as medium-sized. In DNA, the CDR3 is TGTGCCAGAGCTAACTATGGCTACACCTTC. Translated: CARANYGYTF. V is TRBV3-1 and J is TRBJ1-2; D ambiguous. Germline CDR1 reads LGHDT; CDR2 reads YNNKEL (reference sequence). This CDR3 is built from 10 residues. V was trimmed by 9 bases and J by 0 bases, leaving 2 bases between them.

This clonotype was detected ten times or more. The chain has TRBV9 and TRBJ2-3; unclear D gene. The length of the CDR3 is 22 residues. Deletions cut 0 bases from V and 2 bases from J, with 31 bases between. Germline values: CDR1 SGDLS, CDR2 YYNGEE. The CDR3 is CASSVGPVPLYAQNTDTDTQYF. CDR3 bases: TGTGCCAGCAGCGTAGGCCCTGTGCCTCTTTATGCACAGAATACTGACACAGATACGCAGTATTTT.

This clonotype is categorized as medium-sized. V gene TRBV18 combines with J gene TRBJ1-5; unclear D gene. Trimming removed 2 bases from V and 0 bases from J, with 8 bases in between. This CDR3 contains 15 residues. Germline V lookup: CDR1 KGHSH, CDR2 LQKENI. The CDR3 DNA sequence: TGTGCCAGCTCACCAGGCGGAAATAGCAATCAGCCCCAGCATTTT. Translating it yields CASSPGGNSNQPQHF.

This clonotype was found many times. The rearrangement joins TRBV15 to TRBJ1-5; 8 bases line up with TRBD1. Looked up from germline, CDR1 is LNHNV and CDR2 is YYDKDF (reference sequence). This CDR3 has 14 residues. V shed 5 bases and J 3 bases; nucleotides not matched to a gene: 3. CDR3 protein: CATSLQGDNQPQHF. CDR3 sequence (DNA): TGTGCCACCAGCCTACAGGGGGACAATCAGCCCCAGCATTTT.

This clonotype has ten or more counts. The chain links TRBV4-3 to TRBJ2-5; the D gene could be TRBD1 or TRBD2 (6 bases each). The germline V and J ends were trimmed by 0 bases and 7 bases, with 12 bases remaining between them. This CDR3 is built from 14 residues. Germline lookup yields CDR1 LGHNA and CDR2 YSLEER. CDR3 region: CASSQEQGGGTQYF. CDR3 DNA: TGCGCCAGCAGCCAAGAACAGGGAGGTGGGACCCAGTACTTC.

This clonotype was recorded many times. This rearrangement joins TRBV6-1 to TRBJ2-1; 8 nucleotides align to TRBD2. Germline V gene data show CDR1 as MNHNS and CDR2 as SASEGT. J lost 10 bases, V lost 4 bases, and 9 bases had no gene match. This CDR3 has 14 residues. DNA of the CDR3: TGTGCCAGCAGTGGAGGGACTAGTCTCGGGGAGCAGTTCTTC. The encoded protein is CASSGGTSLGEQFF.

By share, this clonotype ranks as medium-sized (0.01 to 0.1%). The V and J genes are TRBV29-1 and TRBJ2-1; D may be TRBD2 (5 bases). The length of the CDR3 is 12 residues. Germline V gives CDR1 SQVTM, CDR2 ANQGSEA. Trimming removed 7 bases from V and 1 base from J, with 8 bases in between. The CDR3: CSASISYNEQFF. The CDR3 DNA sequence: TGCAGCGCTAGCATTTCCTACAATGAGCAGTTCTTC.

The rearrangement uses TRBV7-2 and TRBJ2-3; D not resolved. The CDR3 consists of 13 residues. Looked up from germline, CDR1 is SGHTA and CDR2 is FQGNSA. V lost 2 bases and J lost 5, with 8 bases in between. DNA of the CDR3: TGTGCCAGCAGCTTATCTGTGGGAGATACGCAGTATTTT. As protein: CASSLSVGDTQYF. The entire variable domain, with the rest obtained from reference TRBV7-2 and TRBJ2-3, is as follows: GAGVSQSPSNKVTEKGKDVELRCDPISGHTALYWYRQSLGQGLEFLIYFQGNSAPDKSGLPSDRFSAERTGGSVSTLTIQRTQQEDSAVYLCASSLSVGDTQYFGPGTRLTVL.

The table lists this clonotype with many counts. V is TRBV20-1 and J is TRBJ1-6; D may be TRBD1 (6 bases). The V and J ends lost 0 bases and 7 bases respectively, with 16 bases between them. The CDR3 extends over 16 amino acids. In germline, CDR1 is DFQATT, CDR2 SNEGSKA (reference sequence). The CDR3 bases are TGCAGTGCTAGAGAGGCTCCGGGACAAAGAAATTCACCCCTCCACTTT. This gives the protein CSAREAPGQRNSPLHF.

In its sample, this clonotype was seen many times. The J gene is TRBJ2-2, the V gene TRBV6-2 or TRBV6-3, with 7 bases fitting TRBD1. With 2 bases clipped from V and 5 bases from J, the junction kept 14 bases outside the gene matches. This CDR3 has 18 residues. The germline gives CDR1 MNHEY, CDR2 SVGEGT. The CDR3 nucleotides read TGTGCCAGCAGTTACCACCTGACAGGGCGGATCAGGACCGGGGAGCTGTTTTTT. This codes for CASSYHLTGRIRTGELFF.

This clonotype showed up many times. The V call is TRBV20-1, the J call TRBJ1-2; no definite D call. Deletions cut 5 bases from V and 4 bases from J, with 14 bases between. The germline V gene encodes CDR1 DFQATT and CDR2 SNEGSKA (reference sequence). This CDR3 region has 13 residues. The CDR3 sequence: CSAARVGSYGYTF. The CDR3, as DNA: TGCAGTGCTGCCCGGGTGGGTAGCTATGGCTACACCTTC.

Sample share makes this clonotype medium-sized. V is TRBV4-3 and J is TRBJ2-1, with 7 bases identical to TRBD2. The CDR3 totals 15 residues. Losses at the gene ends were 4 bases for V and 2 bases for J; bases not matched to a gene: 5. Germline V gene sequence: CDR1 LGHNA, CDR2 YSLEER. CDR3 region: CASSLRLAAYNEQFF. The CDR3 DNA reads as TGCGCCAGCAGCCTGAGGCTAGCGGCCTACAATGAGCAGTTCTTC.

This clonotype is judged medium-sized. This rearrangement joins TRBV20-1 to TRBJ2-3; TRBD2 might be the D (6 bases). Germline CDR1 is DFQATT and CDR2 is SNEGSKA (reference sequence). CDR3 size: 15 residues. V was trimmed by 0 bases and J by 6 bases, leaving 16 bases between them. The CDR3 DNA sequence: TGCAGTGCTAGAGATCCCCGCGGGGCCCAGGATACGCAGTATTTT. It translates to CSARDPRGAQDTQYF.

This clonotype qualifies as medium-sized. The chain combines TRBV20-1 with TRBJ2-7; D is uncertain. V lost 5 bases, J lost 5 bases, and 10 bases lay in between. Germline V CDR1 and CDR2: DFQATT, SNEGSKA (reference sequence). The CDR3 runs 11 residues. CDR3 nucleotides: TGCAGTGCTTTTAATGGCGACGAGCAGTACTTC. It specifies CSAFNGDEQYF.

This clonotype counts as medium-sized. This chain uses TRBV4-2 with TRBJ2-3; 10 bases map to TRBD2. CDR1 LGHNA and CDR2 YNFKEQ come from the germline V gene. V was clipped by 5 bases and J by 2 bases; unmatched bases: 4. This CDR3 has 15 amino acids. CDR3 nucleotides: TGTGCCAGCAGCACCGGGACTAGCGCCACAGATACGCAGTATTTT. Amino acid sequence: CASSTGTSATDTQYF.

This clonotype was counted at least ten times. The rearrangement uses TRBV9 and TRBJ2-1, with 11 bases fitting TRBD2. V gave up 0 bases and J gave up 6 bases; unmatched junction bases: 2. The CDR3 runs to 15 residues. In germline, CDR1 is SGDLS, CDR2 YYNGEE. CDR3 amino acids: CASSVGLAGGNEQFF. The CDR3 bases are TGTGCCAGCAGCGTAGGCCTAGCGGGAGGCAATGAGCAGTTCTTC.